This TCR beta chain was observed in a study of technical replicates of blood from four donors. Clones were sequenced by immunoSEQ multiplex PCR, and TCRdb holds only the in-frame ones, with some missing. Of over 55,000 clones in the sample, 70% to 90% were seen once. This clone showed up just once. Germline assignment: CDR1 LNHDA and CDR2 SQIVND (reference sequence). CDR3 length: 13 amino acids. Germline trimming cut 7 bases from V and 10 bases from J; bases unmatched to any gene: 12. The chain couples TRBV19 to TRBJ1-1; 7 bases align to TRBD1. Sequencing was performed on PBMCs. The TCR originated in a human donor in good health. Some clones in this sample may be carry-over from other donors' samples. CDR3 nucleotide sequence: TGTGCCAGTACCCCGGGACAGCCTACGGGAGCTTTCTTT. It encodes CASTPGQPTGAFF. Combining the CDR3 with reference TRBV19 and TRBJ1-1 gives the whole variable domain DGGITQSPKYLFRKEGQNVTLSCEQNLNHDAMYWYRQDPGQGLRLIYYSQIVNDFQKGDIAEGYSVSREKKESFPLTVTSAQKNPTAFYLCASTPGQPTGAFFGQGTRLTVV.